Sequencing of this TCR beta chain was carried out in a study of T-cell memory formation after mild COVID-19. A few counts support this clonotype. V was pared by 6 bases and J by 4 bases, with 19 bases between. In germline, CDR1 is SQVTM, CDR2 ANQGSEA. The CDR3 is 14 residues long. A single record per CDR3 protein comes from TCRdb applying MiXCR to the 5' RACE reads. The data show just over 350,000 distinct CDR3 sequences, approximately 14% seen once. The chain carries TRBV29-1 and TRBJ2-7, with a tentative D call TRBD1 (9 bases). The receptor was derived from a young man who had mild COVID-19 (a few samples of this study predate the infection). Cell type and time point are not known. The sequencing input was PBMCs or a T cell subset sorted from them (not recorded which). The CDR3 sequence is CSVLGGDRVYEQYF. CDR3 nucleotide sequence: TGCAGCGTCCTCGGGGGGGACAGGGTGTACGAGCAGTACTTC.